One sample yielded the 13 T cell receptor beta chains listed below, sequenced in a study of blood T cell repertoires in COVID-19. Profiled with immunoSEQ multiplex PCR; TCRdb holds only in-frame clones, not every one. This table holds under 200,000 clones, around 80% found once. Sequenced: PBMCs or T cells enriched from blood (not recorded which). These receptors originate from an older woman who had recovered from COVID-19.

This clone was found a few times. The gene calls are TRBV9 and TRBJ1-6; D unclear. The CDR3 contains 15 residues. The germline V gene encodes CDR1 SGDLS and CDR2 YYNGEE. Trimming took 0 bases from V and 1 from J, leaving 5 bases between them. CDR3 DNA: TGTGCCAGCAGCGTAGGGGCGTCCTATAATTCACCCCTCCACTTT. This translates into CASSVGASYNSPLHF. The variable domain in full, with the rest retrieved from reference TRBV9 and TRBJ1-6, is DSGVTQTPKHLITATGQRVTLRCSPRSGDLSVYWYQQSLDQGLQFLIQYYNGEERAKGNILERFSAQQFPDLHSELNLSSLELGDSALYFCASSVGASYNSPLHFGNGTRLTVT.

This clone appeared a single time. The CDR3 nucleotides are TGTGCCAGTAAGCTTCCGACCCAGTACTTC. Translating gives CASKLPTQYF. The chain employs TRBV19 and TRBJ2-5; D is unclear. V was pared by 7 bases and J by 7 bases, with 7 bases between. Germline CDR1 and CDR2: LNHDA and SQIVND (reference sequence). The CDR3 length is 10 residues. The variable domain in full, with the rest retrieved from reference TRBV19 and TRBJ2-5, is DGGITQSPKYLFRKEGQNVTLSCEQNLNHDAMYWYRQDPGQGLRLIYYSQIVNDFQKGDIAEGYSVSREKKESFPLTVTSAQKNPTAFYLCASKLPTQYFGPGTRLLVL.

The chain has TRBV25-1 and TRBJ2-7; 10 bases are shared with TRBD2. This CDR3 contains 15 residues. V gave up 7 bases and J gave up 7 bases; unmatched junction bases: 13. CDR1 is MGHDK, CDR2 SYGVNS, per germline. The chain's CDR3 is CASIRRSSGSREQYF. The CDR3 bases are TGTGCCAGCATCCGAAGGTCTAGCGGGAGCAGGGAGCAGTACTTC.

The chain recombines TRBV2 with TRBJ2-7; 11 nucleotides agree with TRBD1. Trimming at V came to 7 bases and at J to 3 bases, leaving 5 bases not matched to a gene. The germline CDR1 and CDR2 sequences are SNHLY and FYNNEI. This CDR3 has 14 residues. The chain's CDR3 is CASNGQGAVYEQYF. In DNA, the CDR3 is TGTGCCAGCAATGGACAGGGGGCAGTCTACGAGCAGTACTTC. The full variable domain, with the rest looked up from reference TRBV2 and TRBJ2-7, is EPEVTQTPSHQVTQMGQEVILRCVPISNHLYFYWYRQILGQKVEFLVSFYNNEISEKSEIFDDQFSVERPDGSNFTLKIRSTKLEDSAMYFCASNGQGAVYEQYFGPGTRLTVT.

The rearrangement uses TRBV18 and TRBJ2-1; TRBD2 matches 12 bases. Trimming at V came to 2 bases and at J to 10 bases, leaving 9 bases not matched to a gene. Looked up from germline, CDR1 is KGHSH and CDR2 is LQKENI. This CDR3 comprises 16 residues. This chain's CDR3 is CASSPRRLAGVQEQFF. CDR3 bases: TGTGCCAGCTCACCAAGGAGACTAGCGGGAGTTCAGGAGCAGTTCTTC.

Here the CDR3 DNA reads TGTGCCAGCAGTCCCTGGGCCCAGCGGGGACCGGGCGGGGAGCAGTACTTC. Translating it yields CASSPWAQRGPGGEQYF. This rearrangement joins TRBV27 to TRBJ2-7; 7 bases map to TRBD2. Per the germline V gene, CDR1 is MNHEY and CDR2 is SMNVEV (reference sequence). The CDR3 loop spans 17 amino acids. V trimming: 5 bases; J trimming: 7 bases; junction bases outside the gene matches: 20.

The rearrangement uses TRBV10-2 and TRBJ2-5, with 9 nucleotides matching TRBD2. CDR1 and CDR2 (germline): WSHSY, SAAADI. With V trimmed by 10 bases and J by 1 base, 7 bases remained unmatched. This CDR3 region has 14 residues. CDR3 nucleotide sequence: TGCGCCACTCTAGCTAGCGGGGCCCAAGAGACCCAGTACTTC. Translated: CATLASGAQETQYF.

The rearrangement uses TRBV6-5 and TRBJ2-7; no firm D call. The germline V and J ends were trimmed by 7 bases and 7 bases, with 23 bases remaining between them. The germline V gene encodes CDR1 MNHEY and CDR2 SVGAGI. This CDR3 comprises 15 residues. This CDR3 is CASTQPRLAAREQYF. CDR3 nucleotides: TGTGCCAGCACCCAGCCGAGGTTAGCTGCTAGGGAGCAGTACTTC.

This sequence joins TRBV7-6 and TRBJ1-2; the D is unclear. The CDR3 is 16 amino acids. The germline V gene has CDR1 SGHVS and CDR2 FNYEAQ. Trimming shortened V by 5 bases and J by 1 base, and 17 bases separated the two germline ends. In DNA, the CDR3 is TGTGCCAGCAGCGTAACGTCAGGCCCCAATAACTATGGCTACACCTTC. This gives the protein CASSVTSGPNNYGYTF.

The V call is TRBV7-9, the J call TRBJ2-1, with a weak D call TRBD2 (5 bases). CDR3 length equals 18 residues. The V gene lost 2 bases and the J gene lost 0 bases, with 17 bases spanning the gap. Germline CDR1 and CDR2: SEHNR and FQNEAQ (reference sequence). CDR3 nucleotide sequence: TGTGCCAGCAGCTTAATAGCGTTTAGCCCCAGCTCCTACAATGAGCAGTTCTTC. Translation: CASSLIAFSPSSYNEQFF.

The V call is TRBV7-7, the J call TRBJ2-3; 7 nucleotides line up with TRBD2. This CDR3 region has 15 residues. Losses at the gene ends were 3 bases for V and 3 bases for J; bases not matched to a gene: 6. CDR1 and CDR2 from the germline V gene are SSHAT and FNYEAQ (reference sequence). This CDR3 is CASSLLAGATDTQYF. CDR3 nucleotide sequence: TGTGCCAGCAGCTTGTTGGCGGGAGCAACAGATACGCAGTATTTT.

The chain links TRBV5-1 to TRBJ2-3; the D is unclear. Germline V gene lookup returns CDR1 SGHRS and CDR2 YFSETQ. V was clipped by 0 bases and J by 2 bases, with 7 bases between them. The CDR3 has 14 residues. CDR3 amino acids: CASSLGQNTDTQYF. As DNA, the CDR3 is TGCGCCAGCAGCTTGGGGCAAAACACAGATACGCAGTATTTT.

V is TRBV19 and J is TRBJ1-2; 7 positions match TRBD1. Germline lookup yields CDR1 LNHDA and CDR2 SQIVND (reference sequence). The CDR3 has 15 amino acids. The trim removed 5 bases at V and 8 bases at J, leaving 14 bases unmatched. CDR3 nucleotide sequence: TGTGCCAGTAGTGCCCGGGACAGTCAGAGGGGAGGCTACACCTTC. It translates to CASSARDSQRGGYTF. The whole variable domain, filled in from reference TRBV19 and TRBJ1-2, reads DGGITQSPKYLFRKEGQNVTLSCEQNLNHDAMYWYRQDPGQGLRLIYYSQIVNDFQKGDIAEGYSVSREKKESFPLTVTSAQKNPTAFYLCASSARDSQRGGYTFGSGTRLTVV.